Listed below are T cell receptor beta chains from one sample, sequenced in a study of blood T cell repertoires in COVID-19. Sequencing was performed with immunoSEQ multiplex PCR; in TCRdb, only in-frame clones are kept and a portion is missing. Of some 240,000 clones listed, about nine tenths are singletons. Sample: peripheral blood. These receptors all stem from a man in his 60s who had recovered from COVID-19. Both conserved end residues are trimmed from each CDR3. D genes are given only for firm matches. Clone size is given for some rows only: seen once, a few or many times, or a class if the clone is expanded.

>TRBV11-3|-|-|TRBJ2-1
ASSSGPEQF
>TRBV11-2|-|TRBD1|TRBJ2-3
ASSLVGTGDTDTQY
>TRBV5-8|-|-|TRBJ1-2
ASSSHRELPRYGYT
>TRBV14|-|TRBD2|TRBJ2-1
ASSQVPAGGGEQF
>TRBV7-2|-|-|TRBJ1-3
ASSLTTRNTIY
>TRBV28|-|-|TRBJ2-2
ASSLRASSGTGELF
>TRBV6-5|-|TRBD1|TRBJ2-7
ASSTQQGSTYEQY
>TRBV3-1/TRBV3-2|-|TRBD1|TRBJ2-3
ASRRQGLSTDTQY
>TRBV19|-|TRBD2|TRBJ2-5
ASSPPSSGSRETQY
>TRBV2|once|TRBD1|TRBJ1-5
ASTLGTVHSNQPQH